Listed here are 29 T cell receptor beta chains from one sample, sequenced in a study of CD8+CD57+ T cells in acquired aplastic anemia. For CDR3 and TCR beta VDJ profiling, genomic DNA was the template used. Using its own MiXCR run on the reads, TCRdb lists one record per CDR3 protein. The data show about 290,000 distinct CDR3 sequences, with 45% to 65% seen just once and roughly 1.2% held by the top ten. Patients sequenced had flow cytometry evidence of CD8+CD57+ cell expansion. Sequences were obtained from sorted CD4+, CD8+, or CD8+CD57+ T cells (not recorded which) from PBMCs. The receptors were gathered from a human donor with aplastic anemia.

The chain employs TRBV15 and TRBJ1-5, with D hard to call. CDR3 length: 13 amino acids. V was shortened by 7 bases and J by 2 bases, with 9 bases between the two germline ends. Germline values: CDR1 LNHNV, CDR2 YYDKDF (reference sequence). The DNA for the CDR3 is TGTGCCACCACCCCCCATGGCAATCAGCCCCAGCATTTT. This gives the protein CATTPHGNQPQHF.

The chain joins TRBV19 to TRBJ2-1; D not certain. V dropped 7 bases and J dropped 3 bases, with 10 bases sitting between them. The CDR3 has 13 amino acids. The germline CDR1 and CDR2 sequences are LNHDA and SQIVND (reference sequence). In nucleotides, the CDR3 is TGTGCCAGTAAGTCCAGGAACTACAATGAGCAGTTCTTC. It specifies CASKSRNYNEQFF.

CDR3 nucleotides: TGCAGTGCCCCTCAGGGGGAGATCTCCTACGAGCAGTACTTC. It translates to CSAPQGEISYEQYF. This chain connects TRBV20-1 to TRBJ2-7; 7 bases map to TRBD1. The length of the CDR3 is 14 residues. Germline CDR1 DFQATT, CDR2 SNEGSKA (reference sequence). J gave up 0 bases and V 6 bases, and 8 bases lay outside the gene matches.

J is TRBJ2-5 and V is TRBV7-8; D possibly uses TRBD1 or TRBD2 (5 bases each). Trimming pared 6 bases from V and 5 bases from J, leaving 31 bases between. Germline V lookup: CDR1 SGHVS, CDR2 FQNEAQ. The CDR3 runs to 19 residues. The CDR3 loop reads CASSEGDGARYLGVETQYF. The CDR3 nucleotides are TGTGCCAGCAGTGAAGGTGACGGGGCCCGATACTTGGGAGTGGAGACCCAGTACTTC.

This chain connects TRBV4-3 to TRBJ1-2; the D gene is possibly TRBD1 (6 bases). Trimming took off 0 bases at V and 2 bases at J, with 7 bases between the two ends. Looked up from germline, CDR1 is LGHNA and CDR2 is YSLEER. This CDR3 contains 14 residues. The CDR3, as DNA: TGCGCCAGCAGCCAAGAAACAGGGAACTATGGCTACACCTTC. Protein: CASSQETGNYGYTF.

The V and J genes are TRBV24-1 and TRBJ2-2, with 10 nucleotides matching TRBD2. With 7 bases clipped from V and 5 bases from J, the junction kept 6 bases outside the gene matches. Germline V gene sequence: CDR1 KGHDR, CDR2 SFDVKD. The CDR3 has 15 amino acids. CDR3 in amino acids: CATRPSGGGTGELFF. Written as DNA, the CDR3 is TGTGCCACCAGGCCGAGCGGGGGGGGTACCGGGGAGCTGTTTTTT.

This clonotype was seen many times. The chain carries TRBV11-2 and TRBJ1-1; D is unclear. The CDR3 sequence is 14 residues long. V lost 3 bases and J 0 bases, leaving 8 bases between the germline ends. Germline V gene sequence: CDR1 SGHAT, CDR2 FQNNGV. CDR3 region: CASSLTLMNTEAFF. Here the CDR3 DNA reads TGTGCCAGCAGCTTGACACTCATGAACACTGAAGCTTTCTTT.

V gene TRBV20-1 combines with J gene TRBJ1-5; possibly TRBD1 for D (5 bases). This CDR3 region has 13 residues. Trimming removed 3 bases at V and 6 bases at J, with 12 bases between. Looked up from germline, CDR1 is DFQATT and CDR2 is SNEGSKA (reference sequence). The CDR3 sequence is CSASWQGTQPQHF. As DNA, the CDR3 is TGCAGTGCTAGTTGGCAGGGTACTCAGCCCCAGCATTTT.

This clonotype has more than one count but fewer than ten. The gene calls are TRBV7-3 and TRBJ2-3, with a possible D match to TRBD1 (6 bases). Germline values: CDR1 SGHTA, CDR2 FQGTGA. This CDR3 spans 17 amino acids. V was clipped by 5 bases and J by 5 bases, with 23 bases between them. The CDR3 loop is CASSPNQGPIQGDTQYF. CDR3 nucleotide sequence: TGTGCCAGCAGCCCTAATCAGGGGCCCATACAGGGAGATACGCAGTATTTT.

The chain combines TRBV10-1 with TRBJ2-7, with D possibly matching TRBD1 (6 bases). Germline-derived CDR1 and CDR2 are WNHNN and SYGVQD (reference sequence). The CDR3 has 16 residues. The V gene lost 0 bases and the J gene lost 10 bases, with 22 bases spanning the gap. The CDR3 spells CASSESRGSGLQLQYF. DNA of the CDR3: TGCGCCAGCAGTGAGTCGAGGGGGTCGGGCCTACAGTTACAGTACTTC.

This clonotype has just a few counts. This chain uses TRBV10-3 with TRBJ2-7; tentatively, D is TRBD1 (6 bases). The CDR3 runs 13 residues. The germline V and J ends were trimmed by 6 bases and 2 bases, with 11 bases remaining between them. Germline V lookup: CDR1 ENHRY, CDR2 SYGVKD. In DNA form, the CDR3 reads TGTGCCATCAGCACTACAGGGCCCTACGAGCAGTACTTC. It codes for CAISTTGPYEQYF.

The rearrangement links TRBV25-1 to TRBJ1-2; D unclear. The CDR3 is made up of 15 amino acids. Between the trimmed V and J ends, which lost 2 bases and 7 bases, there was a span of 17 bases. Per germline, CDR1 MGHDK and CDR2 SYGVNS. DNA for the CDR3: TGTGCCAGCAGTGAAAGGGCAGCCCTAGGAAGTGGCTACACCTTC. This translates into CASSERAALGSGYTF.

This clonotype has more than one count but fewer than ten. The CDR3 coding sequence is TGTGCCAGTACCTCCGGGACAGGGAATTCACCCCTCCACTTT. Its translation is CASTSGTGNSPLHF. The chain couples TRBV19 to TRBJ1-6, with 9 bases that match TRBD1. V lost 7 bases to trimming and J lost 7 bases; unmatched junction nucleotides: 5. The CDR3 contains 14 residues. Germline V gene lookup returns CDR1 LNHDA and CDR2 SQIVND (reference sequence).

This clonotype was counted a few times. CDR3 nucleotides: TGCAGTGCTATCCACCGACTAGCGGGAGCGGGAAATGAGCAGTTCTTC. Protein sequence: CSAIHRLAGAGNEQFF. The V call is TRBV20-1, the J call TRBJ2-1, with TRBD2 identical over 12 bases. The germline V gene encodes CDR1 DFQATT and CDR2 SNEGSKA (reference sequence). The CDR3 loop spans 16 amino acids. With 4 bases clipped from V and 7 bases from J, the junction kept 11 bases outside the gene matches.

The chain couples TRBV2 to TRBJ2-1; 8 nucleotides agree with TRBD1. J gave up 5 bases and V 6 bases, and 6 bases lay outside the gene matches. CDR3 length equals 14 residues. Germline V gene data show CDR1 as SNHLY and CDR2 as FYNNEI. This CDR3 reads CASSLQGVDNEQFF. The CDR3 DNA follows: TGTGCCAGCAGCTTACAGGGGGTGGACAATGAGCAGTTCTTC.

CDR3 region: CASSPLATGELFF. In DNA, the CDR3 is TGTGCCAGCAGCCCACTAGCCACCGGGGAGCTGTTTTTT. V usage is TRBV7-3 and J usage is TRBJ2-2; maybe TRBD2 (6 bases). V lost 5 bases and J 4 bases, leaving 8 bases between the germline ends. Germline V gene lookup returns CDR1 SGHTA and CDR2 FQGTGA. The CDR3 has 13 residues. The full variable domain, completed using reference TRBV7-3 and TRBJ2-2, is GAGVSQTPSNKVTEKGKYVELRCDPISGHTALYWYRQSLGQGPEFLIYFQGTGAADDSGLPNDRFFAVRPEGSVSTLKIQRTERGDSAVYLCASSPLATGELFFGEGSRLTVL.

This chain connects TRBV7-3 to TRBJ2-5; 7 nucleotides agree with TRBD1. The CDR3 length is 15 residues. CDR1 SGHTA and CDR2 FQGTGA come from the germline V gene. Trimming took 5 bases from V and 1 from J; bases not matched to a gene: 7. The CDR3 is CASSPRDSPQETQYF. CDR3 bases: TGTGCCAGCAGCCCCCGGGACAGCCCCCAAGAGACCCAGTACTTC.

In its sample, this clonotype was seen many times. The rearrangement joins TRBV29-1 to TRBJ2-5, with 8 bases that match TRBD2. The CDR3 totals 13 residues. CDR1 is SQVTM and CDR2 is ANQGSEA in the germline V gene. The ends lost 7 bases at V and 1 base at J; junction bases unmatched: 5. The CDR3 is CSAGAGGQETQYF. CDR3 in DNA: TGCAGCGCTGGGGCGGGGGGCCAAGAGACCCAGTACTTC.

The rearrangement links TRBV5-1 to TRBJ1-2; TRBD1 aligns across 7 bases. J gave up 1 base and V 1 base, and 4 bases lay outside the gene matches. Per germline, CDR1 SGHRS and CDR2 YFSETQ. The CDR3 has 15 amino acids. CDR3: CASSLLTGINYGYTF. The CDR3 DNA reads as TGCGCCAGCAGCTTGCTGACAGGGATTAACTATGGCTACACCTTC.

On this clonotype itself: Lacking the conserved final phenylalanine or tryptophan, this CDR3 likely reflects a read error. CDR3: CASSPLSYEQYL. The DNA of the CDR3 is TGTGCCAGCAGCCCTCTCTCCTACGAGCAGTACCTC. The chain carries TRBV7-9 and TRBJ2-7, with D hard to call. Trimming pared 5 bases from V and 0 bases from J, leaving 5 bases between. The CDR3 covers 12 residues. Germline values: CDR1 SEHNR, CDR2 FQNEAQ (reference sequence).

In nucleotides, the CDR3 is TGCAGCGTTGACGGCGTAGAGGGGGAGACCCAGTACTTC. Translating it yields CSVDGVEGETQYF. The V gene is TRBV29-1, the J gene TRBJ2-5; the D call may be TRBD1 or TRBD2 (5 bases each). The germline V gene encodes CDR1 SQVTM and CDR2 ANQGSEA. V lost 3 bases to trimming and J lost 5 bases, with 13 bases between them. This CDR3 contains 13 residues.

Of note for this clonotype: This is likely a read error, given that the CDR3 carries no conserved phenylalanine or tryptophan at its end. The chain has TRBV6-6 and TRBJ2-3; 8 nucleotides line up with TRBD2. Per germline, CDR1 MNHNY and CDR2 SVGAGI (reference sequence). Trimming at V came to 2 bases and at J to 0 bases, leaving 16 bases not matched to a gene. The CDR3 extends over 20 amino acids. Here the CDR3 DNA reads TGTGCCAGCAGTTACCCTATGAAGAGTAGCGGGGATACTAGCACAGATACGCAGTATCTT. Translating it yields CASSYPMKSSGDTSTDTQYL.

This clonotype was found a few times. V is TRBV20-1 and J is TRBJ2-7; D is unresolved. The CDR3 runs to 12 residues. Trimming took 6 bases from V and 0 from J, leaving 9 bases between them. Germline V gene sequence: CDR1 DFQATT, CDR2 SNEGSKA (reference sequence). The CDR3 region has the DNA TGCAGTGCGATGGCGACCTCCTACGAGCAGTACTTC. Residues: CSAMATSYEQYF.

This chain links TRBV20-1 with TRBJ1-2; no reliable D call. Trimming removed 3 bases at V and 6 bases at J, with 8 bases between. The CDR3 loop spans 11 amino acids. Germline V lookup: CDR1 DFQATT, CDR2 SNEGSKA (reference sequence). CDR3 amino acids: CSARNLNGYTF. The CDR3 DNA follows: TGCAGTGCTAGGAACCTTAATGGCTACACCTTC.

This clonotype came up many times. The V call is TRBV3-1, the J call TRBJ1-1, with D unresolved. V lost 0 bases to trimming and J lost 7 bases, with 15 bases between them. Germline V lookup: CDR1 LGHDT, CDR2 YNNKEL (reference sequence). The CDR3 consists of 15 residues. CDR3 amino acids: CASSQDPSRAREAFF. Here the CDR3 DNA reads TGTGCCAGCAGCCAAGACCCGAGCCGGGCACGTGAAGCTTTCTTT.

Details on this clonotype: Germline is not matched at one junction end, which may reflect a read error. The chain is built from TRBV5-4 and TRBJ2-2; D is uncertain. The germline CDR1 and CDR2 sequences are SGHNT and YYREEE (reference sequence). The CDR3 length is 15 residues. The CDR3 nucleotides read TGTGCCGGCAGCGCTTCGGGCCTTTACACCGAGGAGCTGTTTTTT. Translated, it gives CAGSASGLYTEELFF.

This clonotype came up a few times. A read error may explain this, as a much larger clone is one base away. V is TRBV6-5 and J is TRBJ2-7, with 7 bases fitting TRBD2. The V and J ends lost 9 bases and 13 bases, in that order; junction bases with no gene match: 15. This CDR3 contains 12 residues. CDR1 MNHEY and CDR2 SVGAGI come from the germline V gene. The CDR3 spells CASGNALRLAYF. The DNA of the CDR3 is TGTGCCAGTGGGAATGCATTGAGACTAGCATACTTC.

J is TRBJ1-1 and V is TRBV7-2, with no clear D. The CDR3 sequence is 15 residues long. Between the trimmed V and J ends, which lost 1 base and 1 base, there was a span of 10 bases. Per germline, CDR1 SGHTA and CDR2 FQGNSA. The chain's CDR3 is CASSLVGGQNTEAFF. The CDR3 DNA follows: TGTGCCAGCAGCTTAGTGGGCGGGCAGAACACTGAAGCTTTCTTT.

The chain joins TRBV4-1 to TRBJ2-3; D is undetermined. Germline CDR1 is MGHRA and CDR2 is YSYEKL. The V and J ends lost 4 bases and 4 bases respectively, with 9 bases between them. This CDR3 region has 13 residues. In nucleotides, the CDR3 is TGCGCCAGCAGCCGCCCGTTTGCAGATACGCAGTATTTT. It encodes CASSRPFADTQYF.